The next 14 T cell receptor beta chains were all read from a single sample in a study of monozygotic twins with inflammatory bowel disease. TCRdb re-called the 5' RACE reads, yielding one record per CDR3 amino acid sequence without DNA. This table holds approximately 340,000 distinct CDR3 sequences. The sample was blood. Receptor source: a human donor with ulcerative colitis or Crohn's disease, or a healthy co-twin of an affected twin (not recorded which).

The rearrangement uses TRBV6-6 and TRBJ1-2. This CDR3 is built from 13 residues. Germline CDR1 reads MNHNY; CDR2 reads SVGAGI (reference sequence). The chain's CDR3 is CASSYLSNYGYTF.

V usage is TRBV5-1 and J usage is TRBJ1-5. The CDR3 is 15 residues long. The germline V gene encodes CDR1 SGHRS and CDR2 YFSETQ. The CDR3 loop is CASSLIPGPFQPQHF.

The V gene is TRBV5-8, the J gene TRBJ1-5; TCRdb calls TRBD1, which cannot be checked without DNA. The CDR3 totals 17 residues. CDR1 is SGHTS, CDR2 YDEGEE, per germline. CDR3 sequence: CASSRQVGQGWGQPQHF.

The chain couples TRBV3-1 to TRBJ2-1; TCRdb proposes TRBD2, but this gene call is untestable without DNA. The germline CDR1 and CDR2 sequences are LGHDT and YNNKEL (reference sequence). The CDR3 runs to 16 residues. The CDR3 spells CASSQRPPESYNEQFF.

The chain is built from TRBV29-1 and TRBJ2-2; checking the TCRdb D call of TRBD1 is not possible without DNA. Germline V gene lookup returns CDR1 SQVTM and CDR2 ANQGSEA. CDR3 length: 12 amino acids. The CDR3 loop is CSVDRDTGELFF.

The CDR3 spells CASSRDRLEPQHF. The V gene is TRBV12-3 or TRBV12-4, the J gene TRBJ1-5; absent DNA, TCRdb's TRBD1 call cannot be checked. CDR3 length: 13 amino acids.

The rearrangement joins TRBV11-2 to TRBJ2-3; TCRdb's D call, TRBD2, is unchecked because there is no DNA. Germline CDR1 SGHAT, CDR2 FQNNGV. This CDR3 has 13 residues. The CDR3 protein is CASKWARTDTQYF.

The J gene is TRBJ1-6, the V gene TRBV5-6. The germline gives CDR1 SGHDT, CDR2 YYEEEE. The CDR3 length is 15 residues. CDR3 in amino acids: CASSLSGQVVSPLHF.

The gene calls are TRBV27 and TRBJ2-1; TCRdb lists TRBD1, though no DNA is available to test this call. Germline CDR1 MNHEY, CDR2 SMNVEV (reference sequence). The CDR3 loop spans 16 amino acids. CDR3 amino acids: CASSPGQGANWDEQFF.

The CDR3 loop reads CASTGGSSYNEQFF. The chain has TRBV12-3 or TRBV12-4 and TRBJ2-1; TCRdb's D gene call, TRBD1, goes unchecked for lack of DNA. The CDR3 spans 14 residues.

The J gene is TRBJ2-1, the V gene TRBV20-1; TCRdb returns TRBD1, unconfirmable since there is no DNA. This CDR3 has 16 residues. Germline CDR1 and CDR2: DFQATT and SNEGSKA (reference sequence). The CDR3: CSARDLGGTSYNEQFF.

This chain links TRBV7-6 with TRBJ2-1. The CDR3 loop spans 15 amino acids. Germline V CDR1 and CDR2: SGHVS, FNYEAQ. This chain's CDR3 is CASSPQDNSYNEQFF.

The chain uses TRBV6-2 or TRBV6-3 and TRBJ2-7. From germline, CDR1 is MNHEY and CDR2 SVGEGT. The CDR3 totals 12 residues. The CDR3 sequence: CASSYDPYEQYF.

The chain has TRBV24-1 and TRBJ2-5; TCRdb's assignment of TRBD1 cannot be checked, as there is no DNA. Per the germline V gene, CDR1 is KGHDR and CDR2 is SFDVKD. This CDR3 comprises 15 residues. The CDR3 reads CATSDIPGLEETQYF.